Listed below are T cell receptor beta chains from one sample, sequenced in a study of cytomegalovirus exposure and HLA in healthy donors. Produced via immunoSEQ multiplex PCR; TCRdb's table is partial and in-frame only. The sample contains some 100,000 clones, roughly 70% of which appear only once. Input material: PBMCs. The receptor source for this set is a woman aged 50 to 60 in good health and CMV-seropositive. The CDR3 runs from the conserved cysteine through the conserved F or W. D genes are given only for firm matches.

>TRBV6-6|TRBJ2-1|TRBD1
TGTGCCAGCAGTTACTCCGGGACAGCTAACAATGAGCAGTTCTTC
CASSYSGTANNEQFF
>TRBV4-2|TRBJ2-5|TRBD2
TGTGCCAGCAGCCAAGAGCCAGCGGGAGGGGAGGGCCAAGAGACCCAGTACTTC
CASSQEPAGGEGQETQYF
>TRBV9|TRBJ1-1|TRBD1
TGTGCCAGCAGCGAGTCACAGGGGATGGACACTGAAGCTTTCTTT
CASSESQGMDTEAFF
>TRBV10-3|TRBJ2-3|-
TGTGCCATCAGTGAACGAGGAGATACGCAGTATTTT
CAISERGDTQYF
>TRBV28|TRBJ1-1|-
TGTGCCAGCAGCCTCAATGGGGCCTGGGGCACTGAAGCTTTCTTT
CASSLNGAWGTEAFF
>TRBV30|TRBJ1-1|-
TGTGCCTGGATGGTCCAGATGAACACTGAAGCTTTCTTT
CAWMVQMNTEAFF
>TRBV28|TRBJ2-2|-
TGTGCCAGCCTGGGGCAGCGGGACACCGGGGAGCTGTTTTTT
CASLGQRDTGELFF
>TRBV28|TRBJ2-7|TRBD2
TGTGCCAGCAGTCCGGGACTAGCGGGACACGAGCAGTACTTC
CASSPGLAGHEQYF
>TRBV7-9|TRBJ2-7|TRBD2
TGTTCCAGCAGCTTAGGCGGGAGAGGGCAGTACTTC
CSSSLGGRGQYF
>TRBV11-2|TRBJ2-2|TRBD1
TGTGCCAGCAGCTCAAAGCAGGGGGCTATCGGGGAGCTGTTTTTT
CASSSKQGAIGELFF
>TRBV28|TRBJ2-7|-
TGTGCCAGCAGTTTACAAACCGGGACACCTTCCTACGAGCAGTACTTC
CASSLQTGTPSYEQYF